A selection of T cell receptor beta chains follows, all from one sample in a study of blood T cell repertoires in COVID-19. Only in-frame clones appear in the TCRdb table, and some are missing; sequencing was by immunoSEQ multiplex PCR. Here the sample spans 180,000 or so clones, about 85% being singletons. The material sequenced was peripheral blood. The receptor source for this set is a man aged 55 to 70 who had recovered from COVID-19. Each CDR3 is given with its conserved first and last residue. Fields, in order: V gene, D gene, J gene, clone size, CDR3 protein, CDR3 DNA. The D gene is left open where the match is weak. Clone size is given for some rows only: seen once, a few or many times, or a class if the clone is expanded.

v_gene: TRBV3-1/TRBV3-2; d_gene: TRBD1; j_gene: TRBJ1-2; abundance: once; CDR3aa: CASSQTGGSGYTF; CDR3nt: TGTGCCAGCAGCCAAACAGGGGGCAGTGGCTACACCTTC
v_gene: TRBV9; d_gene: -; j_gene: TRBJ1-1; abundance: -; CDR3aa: CASSVSGVNTEAFF; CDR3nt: TGTGCCAGCAGCGTATCAGGGGTGAACACTGAAGCTTTCTTT
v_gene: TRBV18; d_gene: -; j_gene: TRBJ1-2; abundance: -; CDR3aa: CASSQNREESGYTF; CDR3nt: TGTGCCAGCTCACAAAACAGGGAAGAGAGTGGCTACACCTTC
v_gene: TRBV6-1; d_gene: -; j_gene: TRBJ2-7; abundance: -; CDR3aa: CASSEGNSITYEQYF; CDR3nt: TGTGCCAGCAGTGAAGGCAACAGCATCACGTACGAGCAGTACTTC
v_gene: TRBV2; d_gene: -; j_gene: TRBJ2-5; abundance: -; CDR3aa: CASRAPGLTETQYF; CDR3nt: TGTGCCAGCAGAGCGCCGGGACTCACAGAGACCCAGTACTTC
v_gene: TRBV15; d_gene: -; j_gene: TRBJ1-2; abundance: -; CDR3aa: CATSRDGRSYGYTF; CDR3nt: TGTGCCACCAGCAGAGATGGTCGCAGCTATGGCTACACCTTC
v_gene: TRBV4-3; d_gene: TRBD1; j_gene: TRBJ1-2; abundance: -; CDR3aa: CASRLTDRGNYGYTF; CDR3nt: TGCGCCAGCAGGCTAACAGACAGGGGAAACTATGGCTACACCTTC
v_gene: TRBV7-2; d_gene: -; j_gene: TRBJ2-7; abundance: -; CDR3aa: CASSLPRDTYEQYF; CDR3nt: TGTGCCAGCAGCTTACCCAGGGACACCTACGAGCAGTACTTC
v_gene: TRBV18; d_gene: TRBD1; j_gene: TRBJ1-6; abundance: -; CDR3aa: CASSLGQGDNSPLHF; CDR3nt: TGTGCCAGCTCACTTGGGCAGGGGGATAATTCACCCCTCCACTTT
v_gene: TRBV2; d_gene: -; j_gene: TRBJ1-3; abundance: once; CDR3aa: CASSESATGNTIYF; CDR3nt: TGTGCCAGCAGTGAATCCGCTACTGGAAACACCATATATTTT
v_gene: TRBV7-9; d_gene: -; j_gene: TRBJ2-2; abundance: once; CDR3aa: CASSLASTVGELFF; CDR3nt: TGTGCCAGCAGCTTAGCGAGCACTGTCGGGGAGCTGTTTTTT
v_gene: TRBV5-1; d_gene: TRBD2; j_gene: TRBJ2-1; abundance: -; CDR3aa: CASSRALAGDEQFF; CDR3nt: TGCGCCAGCAGCCGAGCTCTAGCGGGGGATGAGCAGTTCTTC
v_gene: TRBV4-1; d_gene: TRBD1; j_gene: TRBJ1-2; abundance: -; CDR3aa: CASSQGPGQAKSNYGYTF; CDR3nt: TGCGCCAGCAGCCAAGGGCCCGGACAGGCCAAATCTAACTATGGCTACACCTTC
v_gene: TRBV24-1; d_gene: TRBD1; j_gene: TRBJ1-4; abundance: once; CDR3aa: CATTGVHGNEKLFF; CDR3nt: TGTGCCACGACAGGGGTCCATGGCAATGAAAAACTGTTTTTT
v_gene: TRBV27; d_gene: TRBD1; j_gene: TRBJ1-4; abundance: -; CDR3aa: CASGRQGQNEKLFF; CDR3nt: TGTGCCAGCGGACGACAGGGGCAGAATGAAAAACTGTTTTTT
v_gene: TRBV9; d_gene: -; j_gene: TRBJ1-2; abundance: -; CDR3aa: CASSSWSNYGYTF; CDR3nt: TGTGCCAGCAGCTCCTGGAGTAACTATGGCTACACCTTC
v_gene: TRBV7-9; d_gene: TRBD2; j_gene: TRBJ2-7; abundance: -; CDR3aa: CASSFPSGISYEQYF; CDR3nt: TGTGCCAGCAGCTTCCCTAGCGGTATCTCCTACGAGCAGTACTTC
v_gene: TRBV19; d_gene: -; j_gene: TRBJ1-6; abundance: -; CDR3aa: CASSIQKLGGADNSPLHF; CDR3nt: TGTGCCAGTAGTATTCAGAAACTGGGGGGGGCCGATAATTCACCCCTCCACTTT
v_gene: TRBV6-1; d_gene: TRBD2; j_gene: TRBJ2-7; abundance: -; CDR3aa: CASSETGSGGPYEQYF; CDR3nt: TGTGCCAGCAGTGAAACGGGTAGCGGGGGGCCCTACGAGCAGTACTTC
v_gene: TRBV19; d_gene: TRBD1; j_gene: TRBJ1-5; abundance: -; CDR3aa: CATEKQGARQPQHF; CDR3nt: TGTGCCACCGAAAAACAGGGGGCTCGACAGCCCCAGCATTTT
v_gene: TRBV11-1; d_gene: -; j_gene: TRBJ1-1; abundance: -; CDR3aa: CASSLRGANTEAFF; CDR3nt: TGTGCCAGCAGCTTAAGGGGTGCGAACACTGAAGCTTTCTTT
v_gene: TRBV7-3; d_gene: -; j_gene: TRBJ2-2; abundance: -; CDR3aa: CASSLAATGELFF; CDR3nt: TGTGCCAGCAGCTTAGCGGCTACCGGGGAGCTGTTTTTT
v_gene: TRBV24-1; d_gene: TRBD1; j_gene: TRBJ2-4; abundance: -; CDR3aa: CATSDSGTDLAKNIQYF; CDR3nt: TGTGCCACCAGTGATTCGGGGACAGACTTAGCCAAAAACATTCAGTACTTC
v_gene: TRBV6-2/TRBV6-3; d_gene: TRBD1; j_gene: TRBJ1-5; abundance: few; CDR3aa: CASSTTGFQPQHF; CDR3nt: TGTGCCAGCAGTACGACAGGGTTTCAGCCCCAGCATTTT
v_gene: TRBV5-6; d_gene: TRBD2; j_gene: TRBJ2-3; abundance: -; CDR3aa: CASSHPGTSGDTQYF; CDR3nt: TGTGCCAGCAGCCACCCAGGGACTAGCGGGGATACGCAGTATTTT
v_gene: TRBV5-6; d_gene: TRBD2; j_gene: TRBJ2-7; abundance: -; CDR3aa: CASRRGLAGLKSYEQYF; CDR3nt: TGTGCCAGCAGGAGGGGACTAGCGGGTTTGAAATCCTACGAGCAGTACTTC
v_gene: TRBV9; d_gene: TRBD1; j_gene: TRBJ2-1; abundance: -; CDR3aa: CASSVWAGGSYNEQFF; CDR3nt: TGTGCCAGCAGCGTATGGGCAGGGGGTAGCTACAATGAGCAGTTCTTC
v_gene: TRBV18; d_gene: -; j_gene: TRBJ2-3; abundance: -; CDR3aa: CASSPPSTDTQYF; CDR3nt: TGTGCCAGCTCCCCCCCTAGCACAGATACGCAGTATTTT
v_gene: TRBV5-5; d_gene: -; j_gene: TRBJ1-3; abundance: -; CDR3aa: CASTLEGGTGNTIYF; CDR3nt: TGTGCCAGCACCCTGGAAGGAGGGACTGGAAACACCATATATTTT
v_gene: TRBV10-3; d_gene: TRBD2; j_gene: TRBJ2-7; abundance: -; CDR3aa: CAISSTSGSYEQYF; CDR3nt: TGTGCCATCAGTTCAACTAGCGGCTCCTACGAGCAGTACTTC
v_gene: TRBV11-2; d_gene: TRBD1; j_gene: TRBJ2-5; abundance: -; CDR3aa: CASSAYGTGEEETQYF; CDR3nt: TGTGCCAGCAGCGCATACGGGACAGGGGAGGAAGAGACCCAGTACTTC
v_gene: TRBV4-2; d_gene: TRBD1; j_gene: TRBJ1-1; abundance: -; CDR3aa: CASSDRQGDTEAFF; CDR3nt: TGTGCCAGCAGTGACCGACAGGGTGACACTGAAGCTTTCTTT
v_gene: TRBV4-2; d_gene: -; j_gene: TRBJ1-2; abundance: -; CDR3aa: CASSPGDDRYYGYTF; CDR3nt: TGTGCCAGCAGCCCCGGAGACGACCGATACTATGGCTACACCTTC
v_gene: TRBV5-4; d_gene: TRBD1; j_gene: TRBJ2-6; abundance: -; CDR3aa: CASGDRGGGGANVLTF; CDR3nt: TGTGCCAGCGGGGACAGGGGAGGCGGGGGGGCCAACGTCCTGACTTTC
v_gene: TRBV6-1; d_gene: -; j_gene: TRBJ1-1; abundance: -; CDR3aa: CASSERHWEAFF; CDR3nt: TGTGCCAGCAGTGAAAGGCACTGGGAGGCTTTCTTT
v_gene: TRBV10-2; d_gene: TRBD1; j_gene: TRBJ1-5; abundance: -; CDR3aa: CASSMSGGGNQPQHF; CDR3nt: TGCGCCAGCAGTATGTCAGGGGGCGGCAATCAGCCCCAGCATTTT
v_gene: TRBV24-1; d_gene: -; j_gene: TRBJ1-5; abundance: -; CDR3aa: CATSDYRVSNQPQHF; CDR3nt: TGTGCCACCAGTGACTACAGGGTTAGCAATCAGCCCCAGCATTTT
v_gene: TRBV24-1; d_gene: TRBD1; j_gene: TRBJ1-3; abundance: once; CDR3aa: CATSDPWGQGNPSGNTIYF; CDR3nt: TGTGCCACCAGTGACCCTTGGGGACAGGGTAACCCCTCTGGAAACACCATATATTTT
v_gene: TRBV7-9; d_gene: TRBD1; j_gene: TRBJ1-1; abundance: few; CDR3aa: CASSLARTGPKAEAFF; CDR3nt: TGTGCCAGCAGCTTAGCGCGGACAGGCCCAAAGGCTGAAGCTTTCTTT
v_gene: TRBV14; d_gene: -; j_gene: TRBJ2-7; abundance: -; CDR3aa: CASSQAYEQYF; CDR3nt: TGTGCCAGCAGCCAAGCGTACGAGCAGTACTTC
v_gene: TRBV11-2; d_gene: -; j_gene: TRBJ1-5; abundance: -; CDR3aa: CASSLGDKGDQPQHF; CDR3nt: TGTGCCAGCAGCTTAGGCGACAAGGGGGATCAGCCCCAGCATTTT
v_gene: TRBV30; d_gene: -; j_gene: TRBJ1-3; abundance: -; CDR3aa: CAWTQGLSGNTIYF; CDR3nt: TGTGCCTGGACGCAGGGGCTGTCTGGAAACACCATATATTTT
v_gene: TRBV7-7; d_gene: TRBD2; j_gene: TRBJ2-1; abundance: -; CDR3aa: CASSSLAGPYNEQFF; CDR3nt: TGTGCTAGCAGCTCCCTAGCGGGGCCGTACAATGAGCAGTTCTTC
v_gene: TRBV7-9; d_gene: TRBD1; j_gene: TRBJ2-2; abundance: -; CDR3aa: CASSAGPGTGVGELFF; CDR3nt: TGTGCCAGCAGCGCCGGTCCCGGGACAGGGGTCGGGGAGCTGTTTTTT
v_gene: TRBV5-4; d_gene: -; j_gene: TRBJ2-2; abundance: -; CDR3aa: CASSLSGSGELFF; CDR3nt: TGTGCCAGCAGCTTGTCTGGCTCCGGGGAGCTGTTTTTT
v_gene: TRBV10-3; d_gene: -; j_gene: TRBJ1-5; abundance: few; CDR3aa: CAIQTEGRPQHF; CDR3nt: TGTGCCATCCAAACGGAGGGGAGGCCCCAGCATTTT
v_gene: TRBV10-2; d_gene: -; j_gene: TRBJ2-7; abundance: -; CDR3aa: CASSGDSYEQYF; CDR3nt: TGCGCCAGCAGCGGGGACTCCTACGAGCAGTACTTC
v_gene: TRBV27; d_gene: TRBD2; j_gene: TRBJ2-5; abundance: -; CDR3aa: CASSSLGLAQETQYF; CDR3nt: TGTGCCAGCAGTTCTCTTGGACTAGCCCAAGAGACCCAGTACTTC
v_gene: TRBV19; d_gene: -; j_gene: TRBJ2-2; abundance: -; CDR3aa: CASMKGRGTGELFF; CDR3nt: TGTGCCAGTATGAAGGGGCGTGGCACCGGGGAGCTGTTTTTT
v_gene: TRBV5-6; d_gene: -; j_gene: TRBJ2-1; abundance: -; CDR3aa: CASSLVAGNNEQFF; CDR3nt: TGTGCCAGCAGCTTGGTGGCGGGGAACAATGAGCAGTTCTTC
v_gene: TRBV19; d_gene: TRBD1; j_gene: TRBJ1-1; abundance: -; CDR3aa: CASRGQVLTEAFF; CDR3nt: TGTGCCAGTAGGGGACAGGTTCTCACTGAAGCTTTCTTT
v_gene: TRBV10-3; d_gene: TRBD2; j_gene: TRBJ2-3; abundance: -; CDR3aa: CAISSGTSADTQYF; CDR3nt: TGTGCCATATCCTCCGGGACTAGTGCAGATACGCAGTATTTT
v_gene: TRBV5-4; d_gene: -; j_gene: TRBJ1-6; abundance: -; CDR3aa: CASSLDSVNSPLHF; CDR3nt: TGTGCCAGCAGCTTAGACAGTGTAAATTCACCCCTCCACTTT
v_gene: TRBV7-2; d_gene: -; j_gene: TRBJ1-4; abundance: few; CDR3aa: CASSLNGQSKEKLFF; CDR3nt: TGTGCCAGCAGCTTAAACGGACAATCCAAGGAAAAACTGTTTTTT